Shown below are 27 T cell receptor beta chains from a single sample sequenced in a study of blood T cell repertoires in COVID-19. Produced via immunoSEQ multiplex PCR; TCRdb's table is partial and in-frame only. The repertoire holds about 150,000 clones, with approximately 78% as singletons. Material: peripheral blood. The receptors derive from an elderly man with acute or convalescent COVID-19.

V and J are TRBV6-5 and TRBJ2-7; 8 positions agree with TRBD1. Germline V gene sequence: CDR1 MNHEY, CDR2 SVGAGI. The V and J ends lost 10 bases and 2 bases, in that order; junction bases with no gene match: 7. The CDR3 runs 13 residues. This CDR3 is CATLSGQAYEQYF. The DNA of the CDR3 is TGTGCCACACTCTCGGGACAGGCCTACGAGCAGTACTTC.

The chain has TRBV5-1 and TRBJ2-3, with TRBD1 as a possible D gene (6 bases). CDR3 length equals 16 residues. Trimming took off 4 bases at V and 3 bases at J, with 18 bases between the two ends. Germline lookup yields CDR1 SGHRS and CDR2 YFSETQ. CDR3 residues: CASSPRSGQDTDTQYF. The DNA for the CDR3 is TGCGCCAGCAGCCCCCGGTCGGGACAAGATACAGATACGCAGTATTTT.

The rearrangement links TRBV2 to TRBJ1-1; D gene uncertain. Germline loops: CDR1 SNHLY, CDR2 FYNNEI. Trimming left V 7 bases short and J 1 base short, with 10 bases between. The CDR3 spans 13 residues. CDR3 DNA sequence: TGTGCCAGCACCCTGGAGGAGAACACTGAAGCTTTCTTT. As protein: CASTLEENTEAFF.

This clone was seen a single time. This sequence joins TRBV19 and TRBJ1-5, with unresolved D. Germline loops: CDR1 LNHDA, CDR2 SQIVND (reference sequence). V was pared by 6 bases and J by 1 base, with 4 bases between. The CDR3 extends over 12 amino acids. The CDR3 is CASRASNQPQHF. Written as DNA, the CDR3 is TGTGCCAGTAGGGCCAGCAATCAGCCCCAGCATTTT. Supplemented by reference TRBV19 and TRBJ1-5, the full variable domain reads DGGITQSPKYLFRKEGQNVTLSCEQNLNHDAMYWYRQDPGQGLRLIYYSQIVNDFQKGDIAEGYSVSREKKESFPLTVTSAQKNPTAFYLCASRASNQPQHFGDGTRLSIL.

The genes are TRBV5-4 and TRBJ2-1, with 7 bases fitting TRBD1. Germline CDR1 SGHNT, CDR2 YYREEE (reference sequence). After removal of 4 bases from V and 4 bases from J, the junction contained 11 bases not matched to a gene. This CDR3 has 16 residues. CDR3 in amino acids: CASSLLTGLFYNEQFF. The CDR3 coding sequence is TGTGCCAGCAGCCTACTGACAGGGCTTTTTTACAATGAGCAGTTCTTC.

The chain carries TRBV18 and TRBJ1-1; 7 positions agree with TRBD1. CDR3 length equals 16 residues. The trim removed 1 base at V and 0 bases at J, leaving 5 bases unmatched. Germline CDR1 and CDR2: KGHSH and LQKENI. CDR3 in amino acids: CASSPQQGSMNTEAFF. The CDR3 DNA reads TGTGCCAGCTCACCACAACAGGGGAGTATGAACACTGAAGCTTTCTTT. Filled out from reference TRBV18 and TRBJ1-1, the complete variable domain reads NAGVMQNPRHLVRRRGQEARLRCSPMKGHSHVYWYRQLPEEGLKFMVYLQKENIIDESGMPKERFSAEFPKEGPSILRIQQVVRGDSAAYFCASSPQQGSMNTEAFFGQGTRLTVV.

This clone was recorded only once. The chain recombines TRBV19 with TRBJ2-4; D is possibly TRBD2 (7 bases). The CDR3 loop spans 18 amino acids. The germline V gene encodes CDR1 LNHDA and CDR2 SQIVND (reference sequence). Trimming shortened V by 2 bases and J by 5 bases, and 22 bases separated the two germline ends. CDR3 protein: CASSIRGRGIPSQNIQYF. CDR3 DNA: TGTGCCAGTAGTATAAGGGGGAGGGGCATCCCTAGCCAAAACATTCAGTACTTC.

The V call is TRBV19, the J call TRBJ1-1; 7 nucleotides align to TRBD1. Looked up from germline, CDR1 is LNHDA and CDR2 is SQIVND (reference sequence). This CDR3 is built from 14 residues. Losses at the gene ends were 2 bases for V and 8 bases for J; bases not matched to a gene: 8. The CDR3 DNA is TGTGCCAGTAGTATACAAGAGGGACAGACCGAAGCTTTCTTT. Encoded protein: CASSIQEGQTEAFF.

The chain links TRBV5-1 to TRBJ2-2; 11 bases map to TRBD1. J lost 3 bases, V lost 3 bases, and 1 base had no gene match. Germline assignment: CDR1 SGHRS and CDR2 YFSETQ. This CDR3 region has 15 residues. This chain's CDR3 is CASSWGQGDTGELFF. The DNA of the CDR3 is TGCGCCAGCAGCTGGGGACAGGGGGACACCGGGGAGCTGTTTTTT.

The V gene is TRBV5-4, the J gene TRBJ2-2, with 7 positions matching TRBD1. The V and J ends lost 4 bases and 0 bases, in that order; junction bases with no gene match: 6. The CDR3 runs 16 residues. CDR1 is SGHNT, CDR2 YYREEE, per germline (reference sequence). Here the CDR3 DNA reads TGTGCCAGCAGCGGGACAGCCACAGCGAACACCGGGGAGCTGTTTTTT. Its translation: CASSGTATANTGELFF.

CDR3 bases: TGTGCCAGCAGCTTCAGGACAGCCGATCCTAACTATGGCTACACCTTC. The encoded protein is CASSFRTADPNYGYTF. The rearrangement uses TRBV5-6 and TRBJ1-2, with D possibly TRBD1 on 6 matching bases. The V gene lost 2 bases and the J gene lost 0 bases, with 14 bases spanning the gap. The germline V gene has CDR1 SGHDT and CDR2 YYEEEE. CDR3 size: 16 residues.

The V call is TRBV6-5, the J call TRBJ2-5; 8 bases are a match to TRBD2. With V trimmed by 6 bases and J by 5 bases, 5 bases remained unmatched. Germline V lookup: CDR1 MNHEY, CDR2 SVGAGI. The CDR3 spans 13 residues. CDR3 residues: CASSSPSGETQYF. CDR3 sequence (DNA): TGTGCCAGCAGCTCACCTAGCGGGGAGACCCAGTACTTC.

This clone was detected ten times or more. CDR3 protein: CASSLGQGGETQYF. CDR3 DNA: TGCGCCAGCAGCTTGGGACAGGGGGGAGAGACCCAGTACTTC. This chain links TRBV5-1 with TRBJ2-5; 9 bases agree with TRBD1. Germline trimming cut 0 bases from V and 4 bases from J; bases unmatched to any gene: 1. Germline V CDR1 and CDR2: SGHRS, YFSETQ. CDR3 length equals 14 residues.

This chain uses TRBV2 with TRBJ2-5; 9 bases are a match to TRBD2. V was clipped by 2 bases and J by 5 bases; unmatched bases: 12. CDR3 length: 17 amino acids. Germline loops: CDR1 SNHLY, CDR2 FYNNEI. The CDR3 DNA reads TGTGCCAGCAGTGAAATGGCGGGGGGGTCCGGAGCGGAGACCCAGTACTTC. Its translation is CASSEMAGGSGAETQYF.

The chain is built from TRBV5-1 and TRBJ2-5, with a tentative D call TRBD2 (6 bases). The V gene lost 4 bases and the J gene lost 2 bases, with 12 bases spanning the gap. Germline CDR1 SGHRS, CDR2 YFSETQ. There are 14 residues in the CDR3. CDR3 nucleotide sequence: TGCGCCAGCAGCGGACTATCGGGGCAAGAGACCCAGTACTTC. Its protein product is CASSGLSGQETQYF.

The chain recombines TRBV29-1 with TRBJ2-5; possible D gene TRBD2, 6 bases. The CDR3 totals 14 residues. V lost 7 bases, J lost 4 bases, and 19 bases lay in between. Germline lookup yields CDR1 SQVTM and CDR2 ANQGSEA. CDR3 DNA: TGCAGCGGCGGACGACTAGGGGCTGGAGAGACCCAGTACTTC. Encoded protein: CSGGRLGAGETQYF.

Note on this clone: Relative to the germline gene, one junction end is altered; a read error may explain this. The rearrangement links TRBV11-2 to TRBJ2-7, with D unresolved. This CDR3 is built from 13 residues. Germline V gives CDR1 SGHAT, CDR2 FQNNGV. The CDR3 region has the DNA TGTGCCAGCAGCTTAGGTCTCTCCTCCGAGCAGTACTTC. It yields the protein CASSLGLSSEQYF. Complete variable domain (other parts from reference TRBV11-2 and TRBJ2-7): EAGVAQSPRYKIIEKRQSVAFWCNPISGHATLYWYQQILGQGPKLLIQFQNNGVVDDSQLPKDRFSAERLKGVDSTLKIQPAKLEDSAVYLCASSLGLSSEQYFGPGTRLTVT.

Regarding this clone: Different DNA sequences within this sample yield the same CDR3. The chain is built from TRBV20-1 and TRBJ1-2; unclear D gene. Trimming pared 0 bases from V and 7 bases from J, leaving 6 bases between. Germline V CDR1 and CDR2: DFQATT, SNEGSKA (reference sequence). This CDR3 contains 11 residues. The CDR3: CSARDKRGYTF. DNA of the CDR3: TGCAGTGCTAGAGATAAGCGTGGCTACACCTTC.

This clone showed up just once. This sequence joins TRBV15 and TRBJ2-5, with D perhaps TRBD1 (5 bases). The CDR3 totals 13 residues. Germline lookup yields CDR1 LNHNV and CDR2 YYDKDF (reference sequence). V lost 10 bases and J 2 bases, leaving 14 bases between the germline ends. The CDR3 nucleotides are TGTGCCAGCGCTCAGGGTCCTCAAGAGACCCAGTACTTC. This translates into CASAQGPQETQYF. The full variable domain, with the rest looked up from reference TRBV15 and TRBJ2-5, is DAMVIQNPRYQVTQFGKPVTLSCSQTLNHNVMYWYQQKSSQAPKLLFHYYDKDFNNEADTPDNFQSRRPNTSFCFLDIRSPGLGDTAMYLCASAQGPQETQYFGPGTRLLVL.

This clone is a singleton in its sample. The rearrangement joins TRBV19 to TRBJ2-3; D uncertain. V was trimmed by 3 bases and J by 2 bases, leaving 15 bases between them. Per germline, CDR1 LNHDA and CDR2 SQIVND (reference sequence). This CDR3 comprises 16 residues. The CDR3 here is CASSIEQISTTDTQYF. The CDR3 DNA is TGTGCCAGTAGTATCGAACAGATATCTACCACAGATACGCAGTATTTT.

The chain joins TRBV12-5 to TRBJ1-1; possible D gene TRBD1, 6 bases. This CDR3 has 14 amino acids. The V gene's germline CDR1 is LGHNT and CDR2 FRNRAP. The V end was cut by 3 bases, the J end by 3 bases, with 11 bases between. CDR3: CASGFGGADTEAFF. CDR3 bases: TGTGCTAGTGGTTTTGGGGGCGCGGACACTGAAGCTTTCTTT.

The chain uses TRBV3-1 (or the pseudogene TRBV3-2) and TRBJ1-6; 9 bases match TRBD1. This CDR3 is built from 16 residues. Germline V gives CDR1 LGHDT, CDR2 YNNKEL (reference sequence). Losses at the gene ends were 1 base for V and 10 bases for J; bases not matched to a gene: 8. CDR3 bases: TGTGCCAGCAGCCAAGCTCCGGGACAGGGAGAATCACCCCTCCACTTT. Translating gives CASSQAPGQGESPLHF.

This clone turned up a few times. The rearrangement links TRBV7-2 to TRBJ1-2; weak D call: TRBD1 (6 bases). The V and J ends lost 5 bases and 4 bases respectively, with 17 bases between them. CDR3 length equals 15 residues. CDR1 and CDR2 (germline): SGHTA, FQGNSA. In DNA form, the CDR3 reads TGTGCCAGCAGCCCAAGACAACAGGGCCCCTATGGCTACACCTTC. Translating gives CASSPRQQGPYGYTF.

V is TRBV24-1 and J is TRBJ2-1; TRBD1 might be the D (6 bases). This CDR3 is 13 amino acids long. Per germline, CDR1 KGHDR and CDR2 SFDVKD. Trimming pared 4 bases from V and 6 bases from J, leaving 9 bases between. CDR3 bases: TGTGCCACCAGTGAGCTACAGGGCAATGAGCAGTTCTTC. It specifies CATSELQGNEQFF.

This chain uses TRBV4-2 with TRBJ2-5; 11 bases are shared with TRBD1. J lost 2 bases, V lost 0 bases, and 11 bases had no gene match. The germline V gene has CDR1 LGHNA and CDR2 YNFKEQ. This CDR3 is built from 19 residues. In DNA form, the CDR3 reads TGTGCCAGCAGCCAAGAGCACACCCCGGGACAGGGGGTTCAAGAGACCCAGTACTTC. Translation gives CASSQEHTPGQGVQETQYF.

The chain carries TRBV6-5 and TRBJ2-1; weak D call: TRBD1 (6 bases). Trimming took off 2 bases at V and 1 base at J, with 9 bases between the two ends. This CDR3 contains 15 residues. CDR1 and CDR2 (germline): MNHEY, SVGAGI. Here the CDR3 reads CASSYTGLSYNEQFF. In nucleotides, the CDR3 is TGTGCCAGCAGTTACACAGGGTTATCCTACAATGAGCAGTTCTTC.

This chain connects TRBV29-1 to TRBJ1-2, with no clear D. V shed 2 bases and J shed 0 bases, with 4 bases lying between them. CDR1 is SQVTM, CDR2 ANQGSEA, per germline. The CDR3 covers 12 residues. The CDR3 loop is CSVELPNYGYTF. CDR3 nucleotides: TGCAGCGTTGAACTTCCTAACTATGGCTACACCTTC.